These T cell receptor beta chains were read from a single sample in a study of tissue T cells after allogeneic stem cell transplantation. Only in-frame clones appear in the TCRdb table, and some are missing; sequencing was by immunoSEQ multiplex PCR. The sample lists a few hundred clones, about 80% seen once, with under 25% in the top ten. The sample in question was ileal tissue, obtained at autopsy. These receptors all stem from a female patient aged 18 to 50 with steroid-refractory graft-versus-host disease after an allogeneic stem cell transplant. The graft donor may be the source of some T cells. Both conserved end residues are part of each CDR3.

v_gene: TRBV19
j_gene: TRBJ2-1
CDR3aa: CASSIALTRPKSQFF

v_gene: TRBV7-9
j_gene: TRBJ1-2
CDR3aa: CASSFPGPPVTGYTF

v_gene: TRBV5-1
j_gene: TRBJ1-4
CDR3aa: CASSPQGTTTNEKLFF

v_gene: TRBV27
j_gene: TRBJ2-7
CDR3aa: CASRPWGEGTYEQYF

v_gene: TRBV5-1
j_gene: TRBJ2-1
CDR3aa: CASSFPGTSVPQGAEQFF

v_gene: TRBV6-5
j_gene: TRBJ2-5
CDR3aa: CASSYGQLQETQYF

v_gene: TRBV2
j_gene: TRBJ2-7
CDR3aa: CASSRTSGSFNEQYF

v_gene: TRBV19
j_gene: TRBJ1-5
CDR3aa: CASSPTYQPQHF

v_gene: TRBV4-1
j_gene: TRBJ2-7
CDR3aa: CASSQVALRPYEQYF

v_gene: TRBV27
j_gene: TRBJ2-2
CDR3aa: CASSLLAGTGELFF

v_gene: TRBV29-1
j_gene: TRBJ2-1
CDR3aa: CSLGQYNEQFF

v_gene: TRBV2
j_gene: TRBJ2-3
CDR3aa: CASLTDTQYF

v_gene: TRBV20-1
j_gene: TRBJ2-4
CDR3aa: CSAGGQRKYF

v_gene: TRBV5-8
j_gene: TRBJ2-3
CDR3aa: CASSLGGTDTQYF

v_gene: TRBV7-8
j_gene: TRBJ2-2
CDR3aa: CASSARTGGTGELFF

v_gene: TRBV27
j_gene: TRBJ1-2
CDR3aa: CASSPIQTGWGNYGYTF

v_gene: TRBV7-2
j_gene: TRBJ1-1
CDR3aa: CASSHGPNTEAFF

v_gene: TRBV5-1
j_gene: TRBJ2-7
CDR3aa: CASSPGLAGPYEQYF

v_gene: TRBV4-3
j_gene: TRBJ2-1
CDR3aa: CASSQGLAGGYNEQFF

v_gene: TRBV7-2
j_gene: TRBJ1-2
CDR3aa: CASSLGGGWGYTF

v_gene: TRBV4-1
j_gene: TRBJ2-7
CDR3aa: CASRSTNRDFSSYEQYF

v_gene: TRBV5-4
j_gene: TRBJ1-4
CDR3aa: CASSLGRFNEKLFF

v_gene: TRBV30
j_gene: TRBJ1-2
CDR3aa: CAWSVRRVVGYTF

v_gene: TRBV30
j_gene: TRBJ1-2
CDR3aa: CAQLSHWGYGYTF

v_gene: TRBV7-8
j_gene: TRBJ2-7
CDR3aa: CASSSQLSSYEQYF